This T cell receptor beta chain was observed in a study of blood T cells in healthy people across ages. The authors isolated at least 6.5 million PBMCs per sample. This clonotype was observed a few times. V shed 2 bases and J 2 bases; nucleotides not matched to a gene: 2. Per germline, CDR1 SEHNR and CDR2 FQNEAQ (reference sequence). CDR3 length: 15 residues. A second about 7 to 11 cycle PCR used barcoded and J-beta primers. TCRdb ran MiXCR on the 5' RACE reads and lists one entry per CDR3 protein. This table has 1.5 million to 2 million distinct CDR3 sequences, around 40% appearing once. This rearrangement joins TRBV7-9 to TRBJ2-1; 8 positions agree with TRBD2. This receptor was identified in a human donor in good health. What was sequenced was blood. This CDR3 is CASSLHGGAYNEQFF. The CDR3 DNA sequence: TGTGCCAGCAGCTTACACGGGGGGGCCTACAATGAGCAGTTCTTC.